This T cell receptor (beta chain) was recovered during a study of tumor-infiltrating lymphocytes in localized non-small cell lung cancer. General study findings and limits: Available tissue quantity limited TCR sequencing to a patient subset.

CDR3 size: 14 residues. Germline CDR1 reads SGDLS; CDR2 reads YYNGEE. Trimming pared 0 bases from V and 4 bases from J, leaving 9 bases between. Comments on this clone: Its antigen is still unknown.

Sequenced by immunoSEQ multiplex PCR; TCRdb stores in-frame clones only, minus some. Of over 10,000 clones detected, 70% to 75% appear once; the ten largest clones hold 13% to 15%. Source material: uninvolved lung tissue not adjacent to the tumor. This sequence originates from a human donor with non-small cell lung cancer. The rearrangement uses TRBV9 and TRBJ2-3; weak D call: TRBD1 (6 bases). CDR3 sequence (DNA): TGTGCCAGCAGCGTAGGGGACACGGCAGATACGCAGTATTTT. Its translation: CASSVGDTADTQYF. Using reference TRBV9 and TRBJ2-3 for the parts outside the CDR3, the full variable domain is DSGVTQTPKHLITATGQRVTLRCSPRSGDLSVYWYQQSLDQGLQFLIQYYNGEERAKGNILERFSAQQFPDLHSELNLSSLELGDSALYFCASSVGDTADTQYFGPGTRLTVL.